The present TCR beta chain was sequenced within a study of blood T cell repertoires in COVID-19. Whole-study context: Sources were T cells, B-cell-depleted T cells, or PBMCs; the material itself was cDNA or gDNA.

Original data processing: Reference gene primer amplification gave estimated nucleated cell counts. The method was immunoSEQ multiplex PCR; TCRdb's version includes in-frame clones alone and lacks a portion of them. That table gives V, J and clone size, and the DNA gave D and trimming. The table has 130,000 or so clones, about 85% seen once. The germline CDR1 and CDR2 sequences are DFQATT and SNEGSKA (reference sequence). CDR3 length: 11 residues. Between the trimmed V and J ends, which lost 3 bases and 14 bases, there was a span of 14 bases. This clonotype was obtained from a human donor in a cohort sampled during active COVID-19. The sequenced material came from peripheral blood. V is TRBV20-1 and J is TRBJ2-1; D might be TRBD2 (6 bases). CDR3 nucleotides: TGCAGTGCTAGGGTGGGGGGAAGAGAGTTCTTC. Translation: CSARVGGREFF.